One and the same sample provided the 21 T cell receptor beta chains below, sequenced in a study of cytomegalovirus exposure and HLA in healthy donors. Researchers ran the PCR with 60 Vbeta and 13 Jbeta primers. Clones were read by immunoSEQ multiplex PCR, and TCRdb kept only the in-frame ones, dropping some. The data contain more than 100,000 clones, around 78% of them singletons. Material for sequencing was PBMCs. These TCRs come from a woman aged 25 to 45 in good health and CMV-seropositive.

J is TRBJ1-1 and V is TRBV15; 8 nucleotides match TRBD1. The CDR3 consists of 16 residues. Germline CDR1 and CDR2: LNHNV and YYDKDF (reference sequence). V lost 3 bases, J lost 0 bases, and 6 bases stayed unmatched. The CDR3 DNA follows: TGTGCCACCAGCAGGGACAGGGCCCAAATGAACACTGAAGCTTTCTTT. Translated, it gives CATSRDRAQMNTEAFF.

V usage is TRBV20-1 and J usage is TRBJ2-1, with 8 nucleotides matching TRBD1. With V trimmed by 5 bases and J by 7 bases, 1 base remained unmatched. Germline V gene lookup returns CDR1 DFQATT and CDR2 SNEGSKA (reference sequence). The length of the CDR3 is 11 residues. The CDR3 nucleotides are TGCAGTGCTTACAGGGGGAATGAGCAGTTCTTC. Translated, it gives CSAYRGNEQFF.

The V call is TRBV5-5, the J call TRBJ1-6; D perhaps matches TRBD1 (5 bases). The CDR3 consists of 15 residues. Germline V gives CDR1 SGHKS, CDR2 YYEKEE (reference sequence). The ends were cut back, 0 bases at V and 6 bases at J, with 10 bases in the middle. In DNA, the CDR3 is TGTGCCAGCAGCTTGGCCGCAGGGCTTAATTCACCCCTCCACTTT. This translates into CASSLAAGLNSPLHF. The variable domain in full, completed from reference TRBV5-5 and TRBJ1-6, reads DAGVTQSPTHLIKTRGQQVTLRCSPISGHKSVSWYQQVLGQGPQFIFQYYEKEERGRGNFPDRFSARQFPNYSSELNVNALLLGDSALYLCASSLAAGLNSPLHFGNGTRLTVT.

This clone appeared a single time. This chain links TRBV5-5 with TRBJ2-7; 7 bases match TRBD1. V trimming: 4 bases; J trimming: 2 bases; junction bases outside the gene matches: 6. Germline V lookup: CDR1 SGHKS, CDR2 YYEKEE (reference sequence). CDR3 length: 14 amino acids. The CDR3: CASSSPGTAYEQYF. In DNA, the CDR3 is TGTGCCAGCAGCAGCCCCGGGACAGCCTACGAGCAGTACTTC. Filled out from reference TRBV5-5 and TRBJ2-7, the complete variable domain reads DAGVTQSPTHLIKTRGQQVTLRCSPISGHKSVSWYQQVLGQGPQFIFQYYEKEERGRGNFPDRFSARQFPNYSSELNVNALLLGDSALYLCASSSPGTAYEQYFGPGTRLTVT.

This chain uses TRBV6-1 with TRBJ1-5, with D possibly TRBD1 on 6 matching bases. The CDR3 spans 14 residues. Germline V gene data show CDR1 as MNHNS and CDR2 as SASEGT. V dropped 8 bases and J dropped 0 bases, with 11 bases sitting between them. The CDR3 DNA is TGTGCCAGCGGGGACATGTTTAGCAATCAGCCCCAGCATTTT. This sequence encodes CASGDMFSNQPQHF.

V is TRBV5-1 and J is TRBJ2-7, with 7 positions matching TRBD2. CDR3 length equals 14 residues. The V and J ends lost 0 bases and 3 bases, in that order; junction bases with no gene match: 3. CDR1 SGHRS and CDR2 YFSETQ come from the germline V gene. The CDR3 bases are TGCGCCAGCAGCTTGGGGGGGGGTTACTACGAGCAGTACTTC. Its protein is CASSLGGGYYEQYF.

In the case of this clone: The same CDR3 arises from other DNA sequences in this sample as well. The gene calls are TRBV11-2 and TRBJ2-7, with 8 bases identical to TRBD2. Germline CDR1 SGHAT, CDR2 FQNNGV. The CDR3 covers 14 residues. Losses at the gene ends were 1 base for V and 4 bases for J; bases not matched to a gene: 3. This CDR3 reads CASSLAGGLYEQYF. CDR3 coding DNA: TGTGCCAGCAGCTTAGCGGGGGGGCTGTACGAGCAGTACTTC.

The V call is TRBV19, the J call TRBJ2-3; D ambiguous. The germline gives CDR1 LNHDA, CDR2 SQIVND (reference sequence). V dropped 5 bases and J dropped 4 bases, with 7 bases sitting between them. The CDR3 runs 12 residues. The CDR3 region is CASSPPSDTQYF. DNA of the CDR3: TGTGCCAGTAGTCCCCCGTCAGATACGCAGTATTTT.

The J gene is TRBJ2-1, the V gene TRBV5-8; D remains ambiguous. Germline CDR1 is SGHTS and CDR2 is YDEGEE. The CDR3 has 17 amino acids. Trimming removed 0 bases at V and 6 bases at J, with 19 bases between. The CDR3 is CASSLAVAVLFGNEQFF. DNA of the CDR3: TGTGCCAGCAGCTTGGCGGTCGCGGTTTTGTTTGGCAATGAGCAGTTCTTC.

V gene TRBV6-1 combines with J gene TRBJ2-7; 9 bases map to TRBD2. The length of the CDR3 is 15 residues. CDR1 is MNHNS and CDR2 is SASEGT in the germline V gene. Trimming at V came to 7 bases and at J to 2 bases, leaving 9 bases not matched to a gene. CDR3 in DNA: TGTGCCAGCAAACCCCGAGCGGGGGGACCCTACGAGCAGTACTTC. It encodes CASKPRAGGPYEQYF.

The V and J genes are TRBV30 and TRBJ1-2; TRBD1 aligns across 10 bases. Germline values: CDR1 GTSNPN, CDR2 SVGIG (reference sequence). CDR3 size: 15 residues. Trimming at V came to 2 bases and at J to 8 bases, leaving 11 bases not matched to a gene. CDR3 residues: CAWSRYGTGVGGYTF. Here the CDR3 DNA reads TGTGCCTGGAGTCGCTACGGGACAGGGGTAGGCGGCTACACCTTC.

The rearrangement links TRBV5-8 to TRBJ1-5, with D unresolved. Germline-derived CDR1 and CDR2 are SGHTS and YDEGEE. The CDR3 has 14 residues. Trimming pared 2 bases from V and 1 base from J, leaving 7 bases between. CDR3 DNA: TGTGCCAGCAGCTTCTACCGGAGCAATCAGCCCCAGCATTTT. Protein product: CASSFYRSNQPQHF.

The count of this clone is one. V and J are TRBV5-5 and TRBJ2-2, with D tentatively TRBD1 (5 bases). Trimming removed 5 bases at V and 0 bases at J, with 11 bases between. Germline values: CDR1 SGHKS, CDR2 YYEKEE (reference sequence). This CDR3 is 15 amino acids long. This chain's CDR3 is CASRKEQANTGELFF. In DNA form, the CDR3 reads TGTGCCAGCAGGAAAGAACAGGCGAACACCGGGGAGCTGTTTTTT.

The CDR3 sequence: CASSPNRVQNYGYTF. The CDR3 bases are TGTGCCAGCAGCCCGAACAGGGTCCAGAACTATGGCTACACCTTC. The chain carries TRBV7-9 and TRBJ1-2, with D perhaps TRBD1 (6 bases). The germline gives CDR1 SEHNR, CDR2 FQNEAQ (reference sequence). Trimming took off 5 bases at V and 2 bases at J, with 15 bases between the two ends. The CDR3 length is 15 residues.

The rearrangement uses TRBV5-1 and TRBJ2-7; TRBD2 matches at 14 bases. Germline V gene lookup returns CDR1 SGHRS and CDR2 YFSETQ. The CDR3 sequence is 15 residues long. V shed 2 bases and J 6 bases; nucleotides not matched to a gene: 4. The CDR3 nucleotides are TGCGCCAGCAGCTTACGGACTAGCGGGGGGTCCGAGCAGTACTTC. Residues: CASSLRTSGGSEQYF.

The chain employs TRBV9 and TRBJ1-4, with TRBD1 matching over 7 bases. This CDR3 is built from 15 residues. Germline CDR1 SGDLS, CDR2 YYNGEE. The V and J ends lost 0 bases and 8 bases, in that order; junction bases with no gene match: 7. The CDR3 DNA reads TGTGCCAGCAGCGTAGGGGTGACAGGGAGCGAAAAACTGTTTTTT. Amino acids: CASSVGVTGSEKLFF.

This clone was recorded a few times. The chain joins TRBV5-1 to TRBJ2-3; maybe TRBD1 (5 bases). This CDR3 is built from 14 residues. The ends were cut back, 4 bases at V and 1 base at J, with 10 bases in the middle. Germline loops: CDR1 SGHRS, CDR2 YFSETQ. The CDR3 DNA reads TGCGCCAGCAGCACGCTGACAGGCACAGATACGCAGTATTTT. Translated: CASSTLTGTDTQYF.

The chain couples TRBV27 to TRBJ2-1; weak D call: TRBD1 (5 bases). V gave up 4 bases and J gave up 8 bases, with 15 bases separating them. The germline CDR1 and CDR2 sequences are MNHEY and SMNVEV (reference sequence). The CDR3 sequence is 14 residues long. CDR3 nucleotides: TGTGCCAGCAGTTGGGGCCCTTCCCCCGATGAGCAGTTCTTC. This sequence encodes CASSWGPSPDEQFF.

The V and J genes are TRBV5-4 and TRBJ2-1; TRBD2 matches at 8 bases. The CDR3 length is 16 residues. Losses at the gene ends were 4 bases for V and 3 bases for J; bases not matched to a gene: 9. The germline CDR1 and CDR2 sequences are SGHNT and YYREEE (reference sequence). The DNA for the CDR3 is TGTGCCAGCAGCCGCAAGACGAGCGGGGGCTACAATGAGCAGTTCTTC. Translation gives CASSRKTSGGYNEQFF.

This clone has a single count. The chain has TRBV7-9 and TRBJ2-1; 13 bases map to TRBD2. In germline, CDR1 is SEHNR, CDR2 FQNEAQ (reference sequence). The CDR3 consists of 16 residues. V gave up 4 bases and J gave up 10 bases; unmatched junction bases: 10. CDR3 coding DNA: TGTGCCAGCAGCTCACCCGGGACTAGCGGGGCGGGAGAGCAGTTCTTC. It encodes CASSSPGTSGAGEQFF.

This clone was counted a few times. The V gene is TRBV7-8, the J gene TRBJ1-4; D remains unclear. Germline V gene sequence: CDR1 SGHVS, CDR2 FQNEAQ. Trimming removed 5 bases at V and 5 bases at J, with 15 bases between. The CDR3 runs to 15 residues. As DNA, the CDR3 is TGTGCCAGCAGCGCGAGGCCCGTTGGGAATGAAAAACTGTTTTTT. As protein: CASSARPVGNEKLFF.